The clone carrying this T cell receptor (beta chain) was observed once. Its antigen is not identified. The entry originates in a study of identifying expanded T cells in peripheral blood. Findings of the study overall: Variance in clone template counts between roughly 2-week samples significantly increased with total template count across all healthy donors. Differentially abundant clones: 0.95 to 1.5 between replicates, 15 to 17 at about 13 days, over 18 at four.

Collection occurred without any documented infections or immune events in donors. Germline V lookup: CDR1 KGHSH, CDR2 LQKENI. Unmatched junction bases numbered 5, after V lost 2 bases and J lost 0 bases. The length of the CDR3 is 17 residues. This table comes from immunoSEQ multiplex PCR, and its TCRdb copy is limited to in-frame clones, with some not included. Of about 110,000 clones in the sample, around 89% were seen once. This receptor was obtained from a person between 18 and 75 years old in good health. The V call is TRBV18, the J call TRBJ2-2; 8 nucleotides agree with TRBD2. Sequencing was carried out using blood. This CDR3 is CASSPETSAANTGELFF. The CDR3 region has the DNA TGTGCCAGCTCACCAGAGACTAGCGCTGCGAACACCGGGGAGCTGTTTTTT.